This TCR beta chain stems from a study of neoadjuvant anti-PD-1 for oral cavity cancer (dated by TCRdb to the early 2020s). At the level of the whole study: Before curative-intent surgical resection, most patients were given three to four biweekly doses of nivolumab at 3 mg/kg. Patients with complete response, partial response or stable disease by RECIST 1.1 were defined as responders, whereas patients with progression were defined as non-responders. A fourth nivolumab dose was given around day 43 to patients without progression, and definitive surgical resection was performed in those patients on days 50-56. The parent correlative cohort had eleven to twelve patients and a response rate of 25% to 35%.

The study at large found these results: After neoadjuvant nivolumab, T cell clonality (Gini index) in PBMCs was significantly higher in non-responders than in responders. Higher pretreatment blood Treg/Th17 ratios correlated with both higher pretreatment blood TCRbeta clonality and lower post-treatment tumor TCRbeta clonality. Only three patients per response group were included in the TCR analyses, and larger cohorts for validation were called for by the authors.

As regards this clone: Its binding antigen is unknown. The input lacks base qualities; no much larger clone sits a single base away.

The meaning of the sample's time point label: after neoadjuvant nivolumab, at surgical resection. The patients had newly diagnosed stage II-IVA oral cavity squamous cell carcinoma and had not received any prior systemic or radiation treatment. The cohort was made up of patients with locally advanced, HPV-negative oral cavity squamous cell carcinoma. Peripheral blood mononuclear cells were analyzed directly, without maintenance or expansion in culture. The samples were drawn from a longitudinal correlative study tied to a single-arm phase II trial testing neoadjuvant nivolumab in oral cavity squamous cell carcinoma. Subject-matched pre- and post-treatment PBMCs and tumors from three responders and three non-responders were subjected to genomic DNA-based TCRbeta sequencing. Peripheral blood mononuclear cells were collected once before nivolumab treatment and again after treatment, at the time of surgery. The Maxwell RSC DNA from Cells kit was used to isolate genomic DNA from PBMCs.

Spanning cysteine to phenylalanine, the CDR3 consists of 14 amino acids. The retained sequence is limited to the CDR3, 42 bases, with the frame set at the first base. Trimming takes 4 bases from V and 0 bases from J, and the germline ends sit 6 bases apart. Sequences SGHVS (CDR1) and FNYEAQ (CDR2) are obtained from the germline V gene. For deep sequencing, PBMC libraries mostly used approximately 500 ng of input genomic DNA, with six replicates for each sample. The immunoSEQ hsTCRbeta kit was used to prepare TCRbeta libraries, following the manufacturer's instructions. The finished libraries were brought together in one pool at 2.5 to 3.5 nM, which was then read using an Illumina NovaSeq 6000 S4 flow cell. The paper's processing steps were these. The immunoSEQ Analyzer was used for raw data preprocessing and quality control. The analysis was limited to productive rearrangements, and each clonotype was defined by a unique CDR3 amino acid sequence. Using the R package tcR, the researchers computed the Gini-Simpson index as their estimate of repertoire clonality. Student's t test was used to compare Gini indices, while Pearson correlation assessed associations with tumor size change. TCRdb retrieved this table from immuneACCESS and kept in-frame rearrangements only. Not all clones are present; in checked studies, unresolved V genes account for under half, and no reason is known for the remainder. The V and J calls and clone size are taken from that table; D and trimming were inferred from the DNA. In all, the sample holds 14,000 or so clones, and around 70% of those were seen once. The ten largest clones represent about 2.8% of the sample.

This specimen was PBMCs, taken after nivolumab (anti-PD-1) treatment. This chain is built from TRBV7-6 and TRBJ1-4, and TRBD1 may be the D gene, going by 5 matching bases. The TCR sequence derives from a person aged 40 to 85 with oral cavity squamous cell carcinoma. The bases are TGTGCCAGCAGCTCGGGGGCAACTAATGAAAAACTGTTTTTT. It specifies CASSSGATNEKLFF. This CDR3, with the reference TRBV7-6 and TRBJ1-4 proteins standing in past its ends, gives the full variable domain GAGVSQSPRYKVTKRGQDVALRCDPISGHVSLYWYRQALGQGPEFLTYFNYEAQQDKSGLPNDRFSAERPEGSISTLTIQRTEQRDSAMYRCASSSGATNEKLFFGSGTQLSVL.